This T cell receptor (beta chain) came from a study of T cell responses to AZD1222 COVID-19 vaccine. This table comes from immunoSEQ multiplex PCR, and its TCRdb copy is limited to in-frame clones, with some not included. Counted here are approximately 150,000 clones, 85% to 95% occurring once; the ten biggest clones make up 1.1% to 1.5%. Sample: peripheral blood, taken on day 0 of AZD1222 vaccination. This sequence was found in an adult in good health.

The CDR3, as DNA: TGTGCCAGCAGTTCCGACATTACCTCCTCTGGAAACACCATATATTTT. Translation: CASSSDITSSGNTIYF. This chain connects TRBV28 to TRBJ1-3, with no clear D. This CDR3 region has 16 residues. Trimming cost V 4 bases and J 0 bases, with 13 bases left between them. CDR1 and CDR2 (germline): MDHEN, SYDVKM.